This TCR beta chain was recorded in a study of sequential checkpoint blockade in melanoma. Study as a whole: After both sequences, patients received maintenance nivolumab.

The protocol was immunoSEQ multiplex PCR, while the TCRdb copy is restricted to in-frame clones and leaves out a portion. The table shows 20,000 to 25,000 clones, with about 82% occurring only once. Treatment: randomized to nivolumab then ipilimumab (arm A) or the reverse (arm B). PBMC sorting kept live CD3+CD8+ cells without CD19 or CD56. Germline CDR1 and CDR2: MGHRA and YSYEKL. This CDR3 is 14 amino acids long. With V trimmed by 10 bases and J by 4 bases, 9 bases remained unmatched. This receptor was obtained from a human donor with melanoma. The chain combines TRBV4-1 with TRBJ1-3; 8 nucleotides agree with TRBD1. This specimen was CD8+ T cells sorted from blood (inferred from file names), taken from a patient given nivolumab and ipilimumab in sequence. The CDR3 loop is CATEPTGVGNTIYF. For the CDR3, the DNA is TGCGCCACCGAACCGACAGGGGTCGGAAACACCATATATTTT.